A single sample gave rise to the 8 T cell receptor beta chains below, sequenced in a study of cytomegalovirus exposure and HLA in healthy donors (TCRdb year 2017). Library preparation used the immunoSEQ multiplex PCR assay. A mixture of 60 forward primers for TCR Vbeta segments and 13 reverse primers for TCR Jbeta segments was used in the multiplex PCR. Imported from immuneACCESS, the table was reduced by TCRdb to in-frame sequences with V and J called. These copies leave out some clones; in studies compared against another copy, an unresolved V gene accounts for under half, and the cause of the remainder is not known. A total of around 190,000 clones appear in this sample, 80% to 85% of them only once. 0.95% to 1.4% of the sample rests with the top ten. The sequenced sample was PBMCs. These receptors were obtained from a woman aged 40-49 years in good health and CMV-seronegative.

The chain has TRBV6-1 and TRBJ1-5; the match to TRBD1 covers 9 bases. J was trimmed by 6 bases and V by 3 bases; bases with no gene match: 9. Germline CDR1 MNHNS, CDR2 SASEGT. CDR3 length: 16 amino acids. CDR3 sequence reads: CASSDLLDRGSQPQHF. The CDR3 DNA sequence: TGTGCCAGCAGTGATCTGTTGGACAGGGGATCTCAGCCCCAGCATTTT.

The rearrangement joins TRBV28 to TRBJ1-1; D unresolved. V was clipped by 6 bases and J by 1 base, with 12 bases between them. The germline CDR1 and CDR2 sequences are MDHEN and SYDVKM. This CDR3 region has 14 residues. CDR3 nucleotide sequence: TGTGCCAGCAGCGAAACACGTGCGAACACTGAAGCTTTCTTT. It codes for CASSETRANTEAFF.

This chain uses TRBV9 with TRBJ1-2, with D maybe TRBD1 (5 bases). The germline V gene has CDR1 SGDLS and CDR2 YYNGEE. With 4 bases removed from V and 6 bases from J, the gap between germline ends came to 13 bases. The CDR3 has 13 residues. The DNA for the CDR3 is TGTGCCAGCAGCCCTCAGGCAGGGAATGGCTACACCTTC. Its translation: CASSPQAGNGYTF.

A few counts support this clone. J is TRBJ2-1 and V is TRBV9; 7 bases are shared with TRBD1. This CDR3 spans 15 amino acids. V lost 4 bases, J lost 3 bases, and 7 bases stayed unmatched. CDR1 and CDR2 (germline): SGDLS, YYNGEE. CDR3 sequence (DNA): TGTGCCAGCAGCTTAGCCGGGACAGACTACAATGAGCAGTTCTTC. Translated: CASSLAGTDYNEQFF.

Of note for this clone: This same CDR3 is encoded by further DNA sequences in the sample. This chain connects TRBV7-8 to TRBJ2-1; 11 bases are a match to TRBD2. CDR1 and CDR2 from the germline V gene are SGHVS and FQNEAQ. The CDR3 has 17 residues. After removal of 0 bases from V and 4 bases from J, the junction contained 5 bases not matched to a gene. The CDR3 sequence: CASSLARLAGIYNEQFF. CDR3 DNA sequence: TGTGCCAGCAGCTTAGCCCGACTAGCGGGGATTTACAATGAGCAGTTCTTC.

The chain carries TRBV7-8 and TRBJ1-2; D is uncertain. Between the trimmed V and J ends, which lost 0 bases and 8 bases, there was a span of 16 bases. This CDR3 is built from 15 residues. Germline values: CDR1 SGHVS, CDR2 FQNEAQ. CDR3 sequence: CASSLAQVLREGYTF. CDR3 DNA: TGTGCCAGCAGCTTAGCGCAGGTTCTGAGGGAAGGCTACACCTTC.

As DNA, the CDR3 is TGTGCCAGCAGCTCCCAGCCGCTAGCGGGGTACACAGATACGCAGTATTTT. This translates into CASSSQPLAGYTDTQYF. The V call is TRBV7-3, the J call TRBJ2-3; 9 nucleotides line up with TRBD2. This CDR3 region has 17 residues. J was trimmed by 2 bases and V by 4 bases; bases with no gene match: 10. Per germline, CDR1 SGHTA and CDR2 FQGTGA.

This chain links TRBV5-4 with TRBJ2-2, with TRBD1 matching 9 bases. V shed 4 bases, J shed 2 bases, and the junction held 0 bases outside the gene matches. This CDR3 spans 14 amino acids. The germline V gene encodes CDR1 SGHNT and CDR2 YYREEE (reference sequence). CDR3 bases: TGTGCCAGCAGCACAGGGGGCAACACCGGGGAGCTGTTTTTT. Translation gives CASSTGGNTGELFF.